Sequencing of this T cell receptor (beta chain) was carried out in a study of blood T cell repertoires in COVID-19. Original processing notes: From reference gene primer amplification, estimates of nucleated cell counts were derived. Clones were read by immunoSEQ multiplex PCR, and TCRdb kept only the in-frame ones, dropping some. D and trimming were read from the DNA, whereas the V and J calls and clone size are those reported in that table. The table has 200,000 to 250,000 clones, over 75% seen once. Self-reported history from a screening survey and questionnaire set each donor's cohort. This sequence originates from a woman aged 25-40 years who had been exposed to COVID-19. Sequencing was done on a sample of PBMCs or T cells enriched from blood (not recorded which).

The CDR3 DNA sequence: TGTGCCAGCAGTGAATTCAAAGGCGGGGTTTCACCCCTCCACTTT. This translates into CASSEFKGGVSPLHF. The genes are TRBV25-1 and TRBJ1-6; D remains ambiguous. CDR1 is MGHDK, CDR2 SYGVNS, per germline. V was clipped by 1 base and J by 9 bases, with 13 bases between them. The CDR3 contains 15 residues.